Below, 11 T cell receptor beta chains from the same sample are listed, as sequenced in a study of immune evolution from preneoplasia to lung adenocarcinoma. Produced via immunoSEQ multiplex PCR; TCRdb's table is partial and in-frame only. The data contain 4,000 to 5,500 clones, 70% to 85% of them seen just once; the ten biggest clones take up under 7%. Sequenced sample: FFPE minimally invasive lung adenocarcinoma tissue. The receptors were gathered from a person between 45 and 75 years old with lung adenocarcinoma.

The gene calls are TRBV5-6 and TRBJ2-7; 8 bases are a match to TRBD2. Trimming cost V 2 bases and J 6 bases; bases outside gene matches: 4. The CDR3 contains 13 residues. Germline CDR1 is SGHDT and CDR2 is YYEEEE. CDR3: CASSFGGGSEQYF. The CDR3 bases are TGTGCCAGCAGCTTCGGCGGGGGGAGCGAGCAGTACTTC.

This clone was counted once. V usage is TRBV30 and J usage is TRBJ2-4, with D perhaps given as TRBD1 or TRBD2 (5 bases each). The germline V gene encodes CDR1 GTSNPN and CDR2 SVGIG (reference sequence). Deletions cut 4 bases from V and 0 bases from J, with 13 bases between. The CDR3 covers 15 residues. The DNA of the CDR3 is TGTGCCTGGACTCCCCAGGGAGCAGCCAAAAACATTCAGTACTTC. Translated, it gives CAWTPQGAAKNIQYF.

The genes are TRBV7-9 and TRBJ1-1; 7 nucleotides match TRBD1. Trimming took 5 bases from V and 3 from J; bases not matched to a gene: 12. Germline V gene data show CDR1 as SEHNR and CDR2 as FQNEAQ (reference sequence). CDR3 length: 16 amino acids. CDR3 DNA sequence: TGTGCCAGCAGCCGAACCCGGGCAGGGGGATACACTGAAGCTTTCTTT. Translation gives CASSRTRAGGYTEAFF.

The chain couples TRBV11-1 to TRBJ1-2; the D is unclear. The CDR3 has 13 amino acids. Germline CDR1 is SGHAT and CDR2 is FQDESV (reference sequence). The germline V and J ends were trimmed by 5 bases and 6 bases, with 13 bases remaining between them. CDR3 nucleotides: TGTGCCAGCAGCCACGGGAACTACGATGGCTACACCTTC. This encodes CASSHGNYDGYTF.

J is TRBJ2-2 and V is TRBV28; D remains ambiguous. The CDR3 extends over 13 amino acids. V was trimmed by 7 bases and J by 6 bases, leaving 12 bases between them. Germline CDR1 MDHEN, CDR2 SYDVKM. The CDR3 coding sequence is TGTGCCAGCACCCCCGTGGGCCCCGGGGAGCTGTTTTTT. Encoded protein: CASTPVGPGELFF.

Here the CDR3 DNA reads TGTGCCAGCAGCTTACAGGTTAGGGATACGCAGTATTTT. Translation: CASSLQVRDTQYF. The J gene is TRBJ2-3, the V gene TRBV7-9; D gene uncertain. Trimming removed 2 bases from V and 6 bases from J, with 9 bases in between. The CDR3 is 13 amino acids. CDR1 and CDR2 from the germline V gene are SEHNR and FQNEAQ (reference sequence).

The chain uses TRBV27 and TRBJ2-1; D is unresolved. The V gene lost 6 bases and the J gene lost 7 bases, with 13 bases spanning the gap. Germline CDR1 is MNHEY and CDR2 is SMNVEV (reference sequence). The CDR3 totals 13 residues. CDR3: CASRIRDLNEQFF. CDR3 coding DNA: TGTGCCAGCAGAATCAGAGACCTAAATGAGCAGTTCTTC.

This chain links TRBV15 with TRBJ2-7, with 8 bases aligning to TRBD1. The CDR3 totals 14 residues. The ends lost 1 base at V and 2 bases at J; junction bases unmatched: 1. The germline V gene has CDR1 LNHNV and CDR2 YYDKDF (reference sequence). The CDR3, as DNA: TGTGCCACCAGCAGAGCACAGGGGGCCTACGAGCAGTACTTC. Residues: CATSRAQGAYEQYF.

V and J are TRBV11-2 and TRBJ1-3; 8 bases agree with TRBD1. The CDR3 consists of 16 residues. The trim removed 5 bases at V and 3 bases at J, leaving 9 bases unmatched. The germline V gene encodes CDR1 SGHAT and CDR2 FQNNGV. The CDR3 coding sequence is TGTGCCAGCAGCCCCCGGACAGGGTCGGTTGGAAACACCATATATTTT. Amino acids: CASSPRTGSVGNTIYF. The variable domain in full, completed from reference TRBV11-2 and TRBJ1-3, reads EAGVAQSPRYKIIEKRQSVAFWCNPISGHATLYWYQQILGQGPKLLIQFQNNGVVDDSQLPKDRFSAERLKGVDSTLKIQPAKLEDSAVYLCASSPRTGSVGNTIYFGEGSWLTVV.

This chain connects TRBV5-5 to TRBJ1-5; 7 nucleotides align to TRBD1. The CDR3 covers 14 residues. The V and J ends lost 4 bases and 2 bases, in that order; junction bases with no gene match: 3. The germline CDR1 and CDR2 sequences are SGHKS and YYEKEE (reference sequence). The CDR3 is CASSITGGNQPQHF. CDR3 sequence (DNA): TGTGCCAGCAGCATAACAGGGGGCAATCAGCCCCAGCATTTT.

Here the CDR3 reads CASSPGGAQYGYTF. CDR3 DNA sequence: TGTGCCAGCTCGCCCGGGGGGGCGCAGTATGGCTACACCTTC. The chain carries TRBV18 and TRBJ1-2; D perhaps matches TRBD1 (6 bases). V lost 6 bases and J lost 5, with 16 bases in between. There are 14 residues in the CDR3. CDR1 is KGHSH and CDR2 is LQKENI in the germline V gene.